This T cell receptor (beta chain) is drawn from a study of tumor and adjacent non-tumor tissue in lung cancer. The library came from three nested PCR rounds adapted from ARM-PCR protocols. TCRdb fed the multiplex PCR reads into MiXCR, producing one record per CDR3 protein. The sample shows some 100,000 distinct CDR3 sequences, about 64% of them seen only once. CDR1 and CDR2 (germline): SGHNT, YENEEA. The length of the CDR3 is 14 residues. In its sample, this clonotype was seen a few times. An end of the junction does not agree with germline; a read error may underlie this. RNA was extracted from bulk tissue without any cell sorting. The normal lung tissue was taken more than 3 cm from the tumor edge.

The chain is built from TRBV11-3 and TRBJ2-7; D unclear. The receptor was isolated from a man between 60 and 70 years old with non-small cell lung cancer. Sequenced: distant non-tumor lung tissue. In DNA, the CDR3 is TGTGCCAGCAGCTCAGAGAACTCAGATGGCGAGCAGTATTTC. Its translation: CASSSENSDGEQYF.